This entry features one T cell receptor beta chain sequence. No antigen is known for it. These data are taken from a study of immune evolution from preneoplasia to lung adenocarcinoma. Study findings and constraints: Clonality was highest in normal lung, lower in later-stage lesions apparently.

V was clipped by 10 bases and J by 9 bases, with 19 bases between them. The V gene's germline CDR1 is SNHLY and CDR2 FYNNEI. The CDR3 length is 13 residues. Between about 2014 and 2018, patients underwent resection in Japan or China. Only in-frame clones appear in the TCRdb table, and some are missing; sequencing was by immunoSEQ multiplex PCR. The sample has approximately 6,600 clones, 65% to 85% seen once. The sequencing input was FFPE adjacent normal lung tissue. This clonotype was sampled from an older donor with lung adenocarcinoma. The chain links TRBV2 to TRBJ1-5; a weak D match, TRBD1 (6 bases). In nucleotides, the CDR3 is TGTGCCACTGGGACAACAAAAGTCACGCCCCAGCATTTT. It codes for CATGTTKVTPQHF.